This TCR beta chain was sequenced during a study of cytomegalovirus exposure and HLA in healthy donors. CDR1 is LNHDA and CDR2 is SQIVND in the germline V gene (reference sequence). The V segment lost 5 bases and the J segment 8 bases; nucleotides outside the gene matches: 8. The CDR3 has 14 residues. The sample holds one count of this clone. PCR involved 60 Vbeta and 13 Jbeta primers. Sequencing used immunoSEQ multiplex PCR; TCRdb keeps in-frame clones, though not all of them. Here the sample spans over 130,000 clones, around 90% being singletons. The sequenced material came from PBMCs. This chain connects TRBV19 to TRBJ1-2; TRBD1 matches 10 bases. The source is a woman aged 40 to 50 in good health and CMV-seronegative. The CDR3 DNA reads TGTGCCAGTAGTTCGGACAGGGGGTTCGGGGGCTACACCTTC. Translated, it gives CASSSDRGFGGYTF.